This T cell receptor (beta chain) originates from a study of cytomegalovirus exposure and HLA in healthy donors. On this clone: Its antigen is currently unknown.

The study's findings and limits: Earlier analysis found most TCR beta V segments productive about 87% or about 30% of the time.

The PCR contained 60 Vbeta and 13 Jbeta primers. The method was immunoSEQ multiplex PCR; TCRdb's version includes in-frame clones alone and lacks a portion of them. The data show about 160,000 clones, 77% seen once. CDR1 is SGHRS and CDR2 is YFSETQ in the germline V gene. The CDR3 sequence is 15 residues long. J gave up 0 bases and V 3 bases, and 3 bases lay outside the gene matches. Donors consisted of healthy bone marrow donors. V gene TRBV5-1 combines with J gene TRBJ2-3; 8 bases map to TRBD2. The specimen was PBMCs. The clonotype comes from a woman in her thirties in good health and CMV-seronegative. CDR3 residues: CASSYSGVSTDTQYF. CDR3 nucleotide sequence: TGCGCCAGCAGCTATAGCGGGGTTAGCACAGATACGCAGTATTTT.